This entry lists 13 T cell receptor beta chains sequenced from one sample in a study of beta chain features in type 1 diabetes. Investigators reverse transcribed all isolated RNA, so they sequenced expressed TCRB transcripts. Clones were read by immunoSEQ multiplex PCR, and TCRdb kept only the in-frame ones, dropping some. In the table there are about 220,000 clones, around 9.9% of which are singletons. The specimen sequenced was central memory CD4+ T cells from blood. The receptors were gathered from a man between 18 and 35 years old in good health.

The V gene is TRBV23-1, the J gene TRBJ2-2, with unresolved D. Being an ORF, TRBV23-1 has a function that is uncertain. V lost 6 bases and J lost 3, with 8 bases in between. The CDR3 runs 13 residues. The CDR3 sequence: CASSQDYTGELFF. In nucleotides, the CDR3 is TGCGCCAGCAGCCAAGATTACACCGGGGAGCTGTTTTTT.

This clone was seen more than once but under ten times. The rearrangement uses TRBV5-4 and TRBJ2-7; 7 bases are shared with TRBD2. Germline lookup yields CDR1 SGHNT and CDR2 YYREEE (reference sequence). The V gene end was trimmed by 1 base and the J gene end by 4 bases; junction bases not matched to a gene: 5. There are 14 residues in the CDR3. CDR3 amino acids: CASSLRGSQYEQYF. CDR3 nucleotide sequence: TGTGCCAGCAGCTTGCGCGGGAGTCAATACGAGCAGTACTTC. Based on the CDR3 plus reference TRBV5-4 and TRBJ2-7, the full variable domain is ETGVTQSPTHLIKTRGQQVTLRCSSQSGHNTVSWYQQALGQGPQFIFQYYREEENGRGNFPPRFSGLQFPNYSSELNVNALELDDSALYLCASSLRGSQYEQYFGPGTRLTVT.

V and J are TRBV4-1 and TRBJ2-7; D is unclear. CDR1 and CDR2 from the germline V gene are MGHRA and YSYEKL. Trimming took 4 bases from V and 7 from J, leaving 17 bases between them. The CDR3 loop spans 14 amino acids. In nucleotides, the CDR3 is TGCGCCAGCAGCCCCGTAGTCCCCATAGGAGAGCAGTACTTC. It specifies CASSPVVPIGEQYF.

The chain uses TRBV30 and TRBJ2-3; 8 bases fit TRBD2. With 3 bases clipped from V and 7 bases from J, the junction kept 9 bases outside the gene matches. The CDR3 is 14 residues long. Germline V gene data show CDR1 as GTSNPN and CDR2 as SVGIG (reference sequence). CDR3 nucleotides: TGTGCCTGGAGAGGAGTAGCGGGAATAAATACGCAGTATTTT. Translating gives CAWRGVAGINTQYF.

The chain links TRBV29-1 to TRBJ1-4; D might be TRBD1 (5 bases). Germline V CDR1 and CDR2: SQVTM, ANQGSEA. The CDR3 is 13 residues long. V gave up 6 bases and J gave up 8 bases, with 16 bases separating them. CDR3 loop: CSVESGVGEKLFF. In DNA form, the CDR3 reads TGCAGCGTGGAGTCGGGGGTAGGGGAAAAACTGTTTTTT.

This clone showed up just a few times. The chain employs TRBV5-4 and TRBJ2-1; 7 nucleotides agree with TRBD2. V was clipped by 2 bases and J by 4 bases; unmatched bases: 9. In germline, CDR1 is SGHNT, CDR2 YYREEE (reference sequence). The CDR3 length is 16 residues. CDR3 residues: CASSFVSASGYNEQFF. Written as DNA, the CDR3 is TGTGCCAGCAGCTTTGTATCGGCTAGCGGTTACAATGAGCAGTTCTTC.

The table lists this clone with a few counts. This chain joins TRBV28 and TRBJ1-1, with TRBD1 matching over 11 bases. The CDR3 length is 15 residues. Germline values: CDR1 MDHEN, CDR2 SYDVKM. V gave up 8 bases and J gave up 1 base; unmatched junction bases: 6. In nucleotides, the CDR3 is TGTGCCAGCCACGAGGACAGGGGGCGGAACACTGAAGCTTTCTTT. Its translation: CASHEDRGRNTEAFF. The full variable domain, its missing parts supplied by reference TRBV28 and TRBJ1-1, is DVKVTQSSRYLVKRTGEKVFLECVQDMDHENMFWYRQDPGLGLRLIYFSYDVKMKEKGDIPEGYSVSREKKERFSLILESASTNQTSMYLCASHEDRGRNTEAFFGQGTRLTVV.

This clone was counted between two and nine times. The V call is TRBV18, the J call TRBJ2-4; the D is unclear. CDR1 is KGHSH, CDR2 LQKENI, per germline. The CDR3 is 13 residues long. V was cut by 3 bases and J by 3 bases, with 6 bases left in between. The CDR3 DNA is TGTGCCAGCTCACCCCCGGGCAAAAACATTCAGTACTTC. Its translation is CASSPPGKNIQYF. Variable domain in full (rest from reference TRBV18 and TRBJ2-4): NAGVMQNPRHLVRRRGQEARLRCSPMKGHSHVYWYRQLPEEGLKFMVYLQKENIIDESGMPKERFSAEFPKEGPSILRIQQVVRGDSAAYFCASSPPGKNIQYFGAGTRLSVL.

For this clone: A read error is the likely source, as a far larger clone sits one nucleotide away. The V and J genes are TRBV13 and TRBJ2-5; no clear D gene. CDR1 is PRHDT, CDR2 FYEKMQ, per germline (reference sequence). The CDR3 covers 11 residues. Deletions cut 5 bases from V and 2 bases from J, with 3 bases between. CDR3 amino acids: CASSPQETQYF. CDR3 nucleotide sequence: TGTGCCAGCAGCCCACAAGAGACCCAGTACTTC. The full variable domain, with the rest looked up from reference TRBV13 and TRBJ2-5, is AAGVIQSPRHLIKEKRETATLKCYPIPRHDTVYWYQQGPGQDPQFLISFYEKMQSDKGSIPDRFSAQQFSDYHSELNMSSLELGDSALYFCASSPQETQYFGPGTRLLVL.

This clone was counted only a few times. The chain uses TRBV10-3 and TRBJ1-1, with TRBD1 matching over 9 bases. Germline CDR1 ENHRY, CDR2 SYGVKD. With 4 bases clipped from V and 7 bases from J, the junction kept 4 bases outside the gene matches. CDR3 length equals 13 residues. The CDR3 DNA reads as TGTGCCATCAGTGGGGACAGGGTTAATGAAGCTTTCTTT. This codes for CAISGDRVNEAFF.

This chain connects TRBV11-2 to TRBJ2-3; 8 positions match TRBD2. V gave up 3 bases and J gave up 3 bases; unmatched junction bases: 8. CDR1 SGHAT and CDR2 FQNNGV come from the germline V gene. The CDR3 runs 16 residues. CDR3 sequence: CASSLVRTSSTDTQYF. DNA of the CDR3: TGTGCCAGCAGCTTGGTCCGGACTAGCAGTACAGATACGCAGTATTTT.

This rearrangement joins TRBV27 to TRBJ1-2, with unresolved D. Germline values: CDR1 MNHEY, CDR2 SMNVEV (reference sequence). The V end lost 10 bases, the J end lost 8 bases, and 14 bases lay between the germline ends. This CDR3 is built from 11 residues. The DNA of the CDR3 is TGTGCCATCCACCCCGGGGTGGGCTACACCTTC. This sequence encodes CAIHPGVGYTF.

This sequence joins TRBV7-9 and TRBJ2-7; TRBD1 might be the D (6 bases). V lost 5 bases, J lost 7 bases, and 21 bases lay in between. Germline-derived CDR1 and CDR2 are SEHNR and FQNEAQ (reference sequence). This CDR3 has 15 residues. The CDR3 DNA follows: TGTGCCAGCAGCCCTGGGGCAGGGGCCCGACAGGAGCAGTACTTC. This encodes CASSPGAGARQEQYF.